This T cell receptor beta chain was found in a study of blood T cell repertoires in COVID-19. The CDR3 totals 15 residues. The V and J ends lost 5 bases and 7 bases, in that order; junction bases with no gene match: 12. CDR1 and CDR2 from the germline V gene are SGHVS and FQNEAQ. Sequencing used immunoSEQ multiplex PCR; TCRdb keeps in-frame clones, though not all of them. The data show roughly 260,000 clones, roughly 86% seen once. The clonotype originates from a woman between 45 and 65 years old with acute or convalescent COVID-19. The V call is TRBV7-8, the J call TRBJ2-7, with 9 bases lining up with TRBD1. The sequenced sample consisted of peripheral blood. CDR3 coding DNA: TGTGCCAGCAGCCCCTACACAGGGGGCGTTAGGGAGCAGTACTTC. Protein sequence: CASSPYTGGVREQYF.